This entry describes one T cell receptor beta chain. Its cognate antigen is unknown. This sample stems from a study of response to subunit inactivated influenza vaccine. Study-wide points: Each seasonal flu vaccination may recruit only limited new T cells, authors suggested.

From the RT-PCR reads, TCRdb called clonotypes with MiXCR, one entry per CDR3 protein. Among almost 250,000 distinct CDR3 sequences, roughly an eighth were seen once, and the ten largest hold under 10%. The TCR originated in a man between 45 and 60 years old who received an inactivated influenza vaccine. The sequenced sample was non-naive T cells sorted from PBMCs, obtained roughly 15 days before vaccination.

The CDR3, as DNA: TGTGCCAGCAGTGACAGGGGCGGAAACACCATATATTTT. It specifies CASSDRGGNTIYF. The V and J genes are TRBV6-1 and TRBJ1-3, with D possibly matching TRBD1 (6 bases). The CDR3 extends over 13 amino acids. The V gene lost 3 bases and the J gene lost 4 bases, with 7 bases spanning the gap. CDR1 is MNHNS and CDR2 is SASEGT in the germline V gene.